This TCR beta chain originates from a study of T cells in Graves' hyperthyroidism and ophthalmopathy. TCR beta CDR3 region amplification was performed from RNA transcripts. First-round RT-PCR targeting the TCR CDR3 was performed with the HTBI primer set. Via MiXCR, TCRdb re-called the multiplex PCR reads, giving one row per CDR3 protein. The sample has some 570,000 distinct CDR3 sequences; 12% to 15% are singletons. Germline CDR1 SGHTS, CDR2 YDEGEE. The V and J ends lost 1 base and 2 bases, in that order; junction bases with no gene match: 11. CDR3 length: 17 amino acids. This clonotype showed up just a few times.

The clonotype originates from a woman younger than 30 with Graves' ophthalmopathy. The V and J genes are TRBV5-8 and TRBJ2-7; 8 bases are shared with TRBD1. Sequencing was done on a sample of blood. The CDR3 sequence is CASSLRTGRTVTYEQYF. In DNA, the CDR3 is TGTGCCAGCAGCTTGAGGACAGGGCGCACCGTGACCTACGAGCAGTACTTC.